The rows below give T cell receptor beta chains drawn from one sample of a study of cytomegalovirus exposure and HLA in healthy donors. Sequenced by immunoSEQ multiplex PCR; TCRdb stores in-frame clones only, minus some. The sample includes tens of thousands of clones, roughly 94% of them seen just once. The sample comprised PBMCs. These receptors all come from a woman aged 18-35 years in good health and CMV-seropositive. Both conserved end residues are part of each CDR3. The order of the fields is CDR3 length, J gene, V gene, CDR3 protein.

length: 14
J: TRBJ2-5
V: TRBV28
CDR3: CAGLLAGAEKTQYF

length: 15
J: TRBJ1-3
V: TRBV7-2
CDR3: CASSLRGSSGNTIYF

length: 14
J: TRBJ2-6
V: TRBV29-1
CDR3: CSVEQESGANVLTF

length: 14
J: TRBJ1-6
V: TRBV6-1
CDR3: CASSESGQGLRVHF

length: 16
J: TRBJ1-5
V: TRBV4-3
CDR3: CASSQGQGELNQPQHF

length: 15
J: TRBJ1-6
V: TRBV27
CDR3: CASSNTQGLGSPLHF

length: 16
J: TRBJ1-2
V: TRBV27
CDR3: CASSLSSPGGVLGYTF

length: 14
J: TRBJ1-1
V: TRBV6-1
CDR3: CASSEQGMNTEAFF

length: 17
J: TRBJ1-3
V: TRBV5-6
CDR3: CASSLLLRQGVVNTIYF

length: 12
J: TRBJ1-2
V: TRBV29-1
CDR3: CSAGTGGYGYTF

length: 15
J: TRBJ1-2
V: TRBV28
CDR3: CASSDDRTGVYGYTF

length: 13
J: TRBJ2-7
V: TRBV6-5
CDR3: CASSYSRTGEQYF

length: 15
J: TRBJ2-1
V: TRBV5-6
CDR3: CASSFAGLTYNEQFF

length: 15
J: TRBJ1-6
V: TRBV28
CDR3: CATELPGQGNSPLHF

length: 17
J: TRBJ1-1
V: TRBV4-3
CDR3: CASSQGVPRGMNTEAFF

length: 18
J: TRBJ2-3
V: TRBV5-1
CDR3: CASSLETSVTRDGDTQYF

length: 12
J: TRBJ1-2
V: TRBV7-9
CDR3: CASSITGYGYTF

length: 16
J: TRBJ2-2
V: TRBV19
CDR3: CASKIGTGRDTGELFF

length: 14
J: TRBJ1-2
V: TRBV7-2
CDR3: CASSLEPGGYGYTF

length: 18
J: TRBJ2-1
V: TRBV9
CDR3: CASSAPGTSGRSYNEQFF

length: 11
J: TRBJ2-7
V: TRBV10-2
CDR3: CASSQGDEQYF

length: 13
J: TRBJ1-5
V: TRBV30
CDR3: CAWRMPGAEPQHF

length: 15
J: TRBJ2-7
V: TRBV27
CDR3: CASSLETGRSYEQYF

length: 14
J: TRBJ2-5
V: TRBV6-5
CDR3: CASSYSQGARTQYF

length: 13
J: TRBJ1-3
V: TRBV30
CDR3: CAGGQDPGNTIYF

length: 14
J: TRBJ1-2
V: TRBV9
CDR3: CASSVDLGPGGYTF

length: 12
J: TRBJ1-5
V: TRBV2
CDR3: CASTFPGGPQHF

length: 13
J: TRBJ2-1
V: TRBV7-2
CDR3: CASSSIRGDEQFF

length: 16
J: TRBJ2-1
V: TRBV7-9
CDR3: CASSPTSGRTYNEQFF

length: 13
J: TRBJ1-5
V: TRBV23-1
CDR3: CASRLRVRQPQHF

length: 15
J: TRBJ1-5
V: TRBV19
CDR3: CASKVIRTVDQPQHF

length: 16
J: TRBJ2-3
V: TRBV2
CDR3: CASSEEAGETSDTQYF

length: 14
J: TRBJ1-4
V: TRBV7-2
CDR3: CASSIRGWGEKLFF

length: 13
J: TRBJ1-1
V: TRBV11-2
CDR3: CASSLRQDTEAFF

length: 15
J: TRBJ1-3
V: TRBV11-2
CDR3: CASSLVVGSGNTIYF

length: 15
J: TRBJ2-5
V: TRBV7-9
CDR3: CASSHRDRGQETQYF

length: 14
J: TRBJ2-7
V: TRBV5-1
CDR3: CASSHGLAGDEQYF

length: 13
J: TRBJ2-1
V: TRBV7-2
CDR3: CASSFGPDNEQFF

length: 17
J: TRBJ2-2
V: TRBV7-2
CDR3: CASRPLAGDANTGELFF

length: 17
J: TRBJ1-4
V: TRBV4-3
CDR3: CASSPLGTVATNEKLFF

length: 12
J: TRBJ2-2
V: TRBV6-4
CDR3: CASSDLSGELFF

length: 15
J: TRBJ2-5
V: TRBV13
CDR3: CASSRPGQGVETQYF